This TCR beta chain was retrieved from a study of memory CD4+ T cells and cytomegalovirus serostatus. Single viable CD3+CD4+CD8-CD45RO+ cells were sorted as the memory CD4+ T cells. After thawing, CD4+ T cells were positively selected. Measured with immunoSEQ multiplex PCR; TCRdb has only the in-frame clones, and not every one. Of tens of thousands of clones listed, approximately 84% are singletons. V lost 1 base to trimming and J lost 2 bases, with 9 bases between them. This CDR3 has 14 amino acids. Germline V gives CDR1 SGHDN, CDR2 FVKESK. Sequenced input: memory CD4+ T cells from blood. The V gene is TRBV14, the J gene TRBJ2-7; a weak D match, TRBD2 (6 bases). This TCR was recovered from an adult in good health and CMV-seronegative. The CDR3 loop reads CASSQVGGTYEQYF. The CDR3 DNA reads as TGTGCCAGCAGCCAAGTAGGAGGGACCTACGAGCAGTACTTC.